This T cell receptor (beta chain) was sequenced in a study of blood T cell repertoires in COVID-19. Overall study: The study drew acute and convalescent COVID-19 samples from the United States, Italy and Spain.

Germline trimming cut 4 bases from V and 3 bases from J; bases unmatched to any gene: 5. This CDR3 contains 15 residues. Germline lookup yields CDR1 SGHRS and CDR2 YFSETQ. Authors' data handling: Nucleated cell counts were estimated from reference gene primer amplification. Using immunoSEQ multiplex PCR, the repertoire was profiled, and TCRdb retains in-frame clones only, with some absent. The V and J calls and clone size were taken over from that table, and D and trimming were inferred from the DNA. The sample has 200,000 to 300,000 clones, around 89% seen once. Sequencing used peripheral blood. This chain uses TRBV5-1 with TRBJ2-7, with TRBD2 matching 12 bases. The source is a man aged 55 to 70 who had recovered from COVID-19. CDR3 region: CASSPGTSGFYEQYF. The CDR3 region has the DNA TGCGCCAGCAGCCCGGGGACTAGCGGGTTCTACGAGCAGTACTTC.